The entry that follows covers one TCR beta chain sequence. Its antigen remains unknown. A much more abundant neighbour one base away suggests this may be a read error. Specified time point: persistent/refractory GD, antithyroid drugs over 5 years with positive TRAb. Generation of the TCR library employed RNA extracted from PBMCs. This sample was taken from a study of regulatory T cells in long-lasting Graves disease. Study results and caveats: The number of shared public clonotypes was higher in persistent patients (fewer than 3,000) than new patients (966). Persistent Graves' patients showed less TCR diversity than newly diagnosed patients showed. Accuracy could have been hurt by small sample size.

Through Arm-PCR of CDR3 regions and iRepertoire HTBI primers, TCR beta libraries were built. In the authors' methods: Taken together, the samples had 50 to 70 TRBV and around 14 TRBJ segments identified. MiXCR, run by TCRdb on the multiplex PCR reads, gives a single entry per CDR3 protein. V and J calls and clone size were set by TCRdb, not the authors. The sample carries about 470,000 distinct CDR3 sequences, 20% to 25% recorded once. The receptor's source is a female donor with Graves disease. Sequencing used peripheral blood mononuclear cells (PBMCs), obtained when the disease was refractory, from a patient treated with antithyroid drugs.

CDR3: CASSLYAGYSNQPQHF. The DNA for the CDR3 is TGTGCCAGCAGTTTATACGCAGGATATAGCAATCAGCCCCAGCATTTT. The V gene is TRBV28, the J gene TRBJ1-5; no reliable D call. CDR1 is MDHEN, CDR2 SYDVKM, per germline. V dropped 1 base and J dropped 0 bases, with 10 bases sitting between them. The CDR3 extends over 16 amino acids.